What follows is one T cell receptor (beta chain) and its context. Germline CDR1 SNHLY, CDR2 FYNNEI. This CDR3 region has 16 residues. V was clipped by 4 bases and J by 2 bases, with 16 bases between them. The record originates from a study of blood T cell repertoires in COVID-19. Libraries were prepared by immunoSEQ multiplex PCR; TCRdb keeps only in-frame clonotypes and omits some of them. This table holds tens of thousands of clones, about 80% found once. The V call is TRBV2, the J call TRBJ2-3; D may be TRBD1 (5 bases). Sequencing used peripheral blood. The receptor was derived from an older man with COVID-19, enrolled during active disease. The CDR3 loop reads CASSAGTGPNTDTQYF. CDR3 nucleotide sequence: TGTGCCAGCAGTGCAGGAACAGGCCCAAACACAGATACGCAGTATTTT. Based on the CDR3 plus reference TRBV2 and TRBJ2-3, the full variable domain is EPEVTQTPSHQVTQMGQEVILRCVPISNHLYFYWYRQILGQKVEFLVSFYNNEISEKSEIFDDQFSVERPDGSNFTLKIRSTKLEDSAMYFCASSAGTGPNTDTQYFGPGTRLTVL.